This T cell receptor beta chain was sequenced in a study of long-term antiretroviral therapy in people with HIV. Study conclusions and caveats: Whereas controls had wider CDR3 length ranges, HIV repertoires had narrower ones. Older ART regimens were possibly in use when the blood was collected between about 2004 and 2018. Clones expanded before ART dominated the repertoire at all time points.

CDR1 and CDR2 from the germline V gene are SGDLS and YYNGEE. The CDR3 totals 15 residues. V was pared by 2 bases and J by 1 base, with 12 bases between. Assay version v3.0 of immunoSEQ was used, and it was run at survey level. In sequencing, 40,000-50,000 T-cell genomes per sample were targeted. Produced via immunoSEQ multiplex PCR; TCRdb's table is partial and in-frame only. This table holds roughly 16,000 clones, roughly 80% found once. With respect to this clone: Its antigen is still unknown.

The chain combines TRBV9 with TRBJ1-1, with unresolved D. Material: unsorted PBMCs, obtained 2.3 years after starting antiretroviral therapy. This TCR derives from a middle-aged woman with HIV. CDR3 bases: TGTGCCAGCAGCGTGATCCGGACCGCGAACACTGAAGCTTTCTTT. Protein product: CASSVIRTANTEAFF.